This is a list of T cell receptor beta chains from one sample in a study of early T cells in non-severe SARS-CoV-2 infection. TCRdb recomputed calls from the 5' RACE reads with MiXCR, one row per CDR3 protein. Here the sample spans 80,000 to 95,000 distinct CDR3 sequences, approximately 13% being singletons. The sample consisted of whole blood. Source of these receptors: an adult who was a healthcare worker with PCR-confirmed SARS-CoV-2 infection or an uninfected control (not recorded which). CDR3s leave out the opening cysteine and the closing phenylalanine or tryptophan. The order of the fields is J gene, V gene, CDR3 length, CDR3 protein.

TRBJ2-7,TRBV12-3/TRBV12-4,13,ASSPRTGGSYEQY
TRBJ2-3,TRBV5-1,16,ASAPGLAGFLGTDTQY
TRBJ1-2,TRBV25-1,12,ASSMGQGLQGYT
TRBJ2-3,TRBV10-3,16,AITFSWASGRTTDTQY
TRBJ2-7,TRBV7-9,13,ASSYQGTGRGEQY
TRBJ1-6,TRBV11-2,12,ASSLDSADSPLH
TRBJ2-7,TRBV5-1,12,ASRPGLSSYEQY
TRBJ1-1,TRBV20-1,13,SARDPRRSDTEAF
TRBJ1-1,TRBV20-1,9,SAGYLMGAF
TRBJ2-1,TRBV7-2,15,ASSLFPRLAVLNEQF
TRBJ2-1,TRBV5-4,12,ASSSGQGASEQF
TRBJ2-7,TRBV7-9,12,ASSPDTNRGEQY